Presented here are 15 T cell receptor beta chains from one specimen sequenced in a study of long-term antiretroviral therapy in people with HIV. The assay used was immunoSEQ (version v3.0), run at survey level. Libraries were prepared by immunoSEQ multiplex PCR; TCRdb keeps only in-frame clonotypes and omits some of them. This table holds tens of thousands of clones, around 88% found once. The starting material was unsorted PBMCs, obtained just before starting antiretroviral therapy. The receptors were sampled from a woman between 18 and 29 years old with HIV.

This chain uses TRBV19 with TRBJ2-1; 11 bases match TRBD2. V trimming: 7 bases; J trimming: 8 bases; junction bases outside the gene matches: 7. Per the germline V gene, CDR1 is LNHDA and CDR2 is SQIVND (reference sequence). The CDR3 sequence is 14 residues long. The CDR3, as DNA: TGTGCCAGTACTTCACTAGCGGGAGTCGATGAGCAGTTCTTC. Encoded protein: CASTSLAGVDEQFF.

The chain is built from TRBV25-1 and TRBJ2-1; 10 bases match TRBD2. The length of the CDR3 is 15 residues. The germline V gene encodes CDR1 MGHDK and CDR2 SYGVNS. J was trimmed by 2 bases and V by 5 bases; bases with no gene match: 3. CDR3 sequence reads: CASSRTSGAYNEQFF. The CDR3 DNA is TGTGCCAGCAGTCGGACTAGCGGTGCCTACAATGAGCAGTTCTTC.

J is TRBJ2-3 and V is TRBV11-1; TRBD1 might be the D (5 bases). CDR1 SGHAT and CDR2 FQDESV come from the germline V gene (reference sequence). This CDR3 has 16 residues. V dropped 6 bases and J dropped 3 bases, with 19 bases sitting between them. CDR3 sequence (DNA): TGTGCCAGCAGTTATTTGGGGAATAGGGGAACAGATACGCAGTATTTT. This gives the protein CASSYLGNRGTDTQYF.

The chain has TRBV5-1 and TRBJ2-3, with 10 bases identical to TRBD2. V shed 2 bases and J 2 bases; nucleotides not matched to a gene: 8. The CDR3 extends over 17 amino acids. Per the germline V gene, CDR1 is SGHRS and CDR2 is YFSETQ. The CDR3 DNA is TGCGCCAGCAGCTTCAGCACAGCGGGAGGGTACACAGATACGCAGTATTTT. The encoded protein is CASSFSTAGGYTDTQYF.

This chain links TRBV7-6 with TRBJ1-1; D is perhaps TRBD1 (5 bases). Trimming left V 2 bases short and J 6 bases short, with 16 bases between. The germline gives CDR1 SGHVS, CDR2 FNYEAQ. The CDR3 is 15 residues long. The CDR3 nucleotides read TGTGCCAGCAGCTTATATGCCAGTGAAGGGGCTGAAGCTTTCTTT. It translates to CASSLYASEGAEAFF.

The gene calls are TRBV9 and TRBJ2-4; the D call may be TRBD1 or TRBD2 (5 bases each). The germline V gene encodes CDR1 SGDLS and CDR2 YYNGEE. The V end was cut by 4 bases, the J end by 6 bases, with 20 bases between. The CDR3 covers 16 residues. CDR3 residues: CASSPEGSWGRNIQYF. CDR3 sequence (DNA): TGTGCCAGCAGCCCAGAGGGTAGCTGGGGGAGAAACATTCAGTACTTC.

The chain couples TRBV27 to TRBJ2-1; D gene ambiguous. The CDR3 covers 12 residues. Trimming removed 7 bases from V and 10 bases from J, with 14 bases in between. Germline CDR1 and CDR2: MNHEY and SMNVEV (reference sequence). CDR3 coding DNA: TGTGCCAGCAATCCCGCGGTGGGGGAGCAGTTCTTC. It yields the protein CASNPAVGEQFF.

This rearrangement joins TRBV19 to TRBJ2-7, with D unclear. The CDR3 contains 13 residues. Germline CDR1 LNHDA, CDR2 SQIVND (reference sequence). Trimming shortened V by 3 bases and J by 4 bases, and 10 bases separated the two germline ends. The CDR3 spells CASSIELGYEQYF. The CDR3 region has the DNA TGTGCCAGTAGTATTGAGTTGGGATACGAGCAGTACTTC.

The CDR3 reads CASRNMGPSDEQFF. CDR3 bases: TGTGCCAGCAGAAATATGGGTCCCTCAGATGAGCAGTTCTTC. This sequence joins TRBV7-6 and TRBJ2-1; D gene uncertain. Germline CDR1 SGHVS, CDR2 FNYEAQ. The CDR3 has 14 amino acids. V lost 6 bases to trimming and J lost 8 bases, with 17 bases between them.

The chain couples TRBV4-1 to TRBJ2-3; 11 positions agree with TRBD2. J was trimmed by 4 bases and V by 5 bases; bases with no gene match: 14. The CDR3 is made up of 18 amino acids. CDR1 is MGHRA and CDR2 is YSYEKL in the germline V gene. DNA of the CDR3: TGCGCCAGCAGCTTTCCGGGACTAGCGGCCCTGCGCCCAGATACGCAGTATTTT. This codes for CASSFPGLAALRPDTQYF.

This chain joins TRBV19 and TRBJ2-4, with D perhaps TRBD2 (5 bases). The CDR3 consists of 12 residues. Per germline, CDR1 LNHDA and CDR2 SQIVND (reference sequence). V was trimmed by 6 bases and J by 8 bases, leaving 11 bases between them. This chain's CDR3 is CASRDPRDIQYF. CDR3 sequence (DNA): TGTGCCAGTAGAGACCCGAGGGACATTCAGTACTTC.

The chain links TRBV28 to TRBJ2-1; tentatively, D is TRBD2 (6 bases). CDR1 and CDR2 from the germline V gene are MDHEN and SYDVKM. The V end was cut by 6 bases, the J end by 4 bases, with 13 bases between. The CDR3 contains 14 residues. The CDR3 loop reads CASRNPGLYNEQFF. The DNA for the CDR3 is TGTGCCAGCAGAAATCCGGGACTTTACAATGAGCAGTTCTTC.

The chain employs TRBV15 and TRBJ1-2, with D possibly matching TRBD1 (6 bases). This CDR3 contains 12 residues. Per germline, CDR1 LNHNV and CDR2 YYDKDF (reference sequence). V was cut by 5 bases and J by 11 bases, with 15 bases left in between. In DNA, the CDR3 is TGTGCCACCAGCGCTGGCGGGGGCTGGTACACCTTC. Its translation is CATSAGGGWYTF.

In its sample, this clone was seen once. This chain uses TRBV11-3 with TRBJ2-6; possibly TRBD1 or TRBD2 for D (5 bases each). Germline lookup yields CDR1 SGHNT and CDR2 YENEEA. This CDR3 has 16 residues. Trimming pared 4 bases from V and 0 bases from J, leaving 10 bases between. The CDR3 here is CASSSPRGSGANVLTF. The CDR3 DNA sequence: TGTGCCAGCAGCTCCCCGAGGGGCTCTGGGGCCAACGTCCTGACTTTC. Full variable domain (rest looked up from reference TRBV11-3 and TRBJ2-6): EAGVVQSPRYKIIEKKQPVAFWCNPISGHNTLYWYLQNLGQGPELLIRYENEEAVDDSQLPKDRFSAERLKGVDSTLKIQPAELGDSAVYLCASSSPRGSGANVLTFGAGSRLTVL.

This clone was counted a single time. The V call is TRBV5-1, the J call TRBJ1-1; weak D call: TRBD1 (5 bases). Germline lookup yields CDR1 SGHRS and CDR2 YFSETQ. Trimming shortened V by 0 bases and J by 6 bases, and 15 bases separated the two germline ends. The CDR3 has 15 amino acids. The CDR3 DNA is TGCGCCAGCAGCTTGGCGGAGGACATTCGACCTGAAGCTTTCTTT. As protein: CASSLAEDIRPEAFF.